These T cell receptor beta chains were read from a single sample in a study of PD-1 blockade in classical Hodgkin lymphoma. Generated by immunoSEQ multiplex PCR, the TCRdb table keeps only in-frame clones and is missing some. Of fewer than 25,000 clones in the sample, about three quarters were seen once. Sequencing used peripheral blood mononuclear cells (PBMCs), obtained before the second cycle of nivolumab. The receptors stem from a human donor with classical Hodgkin lymphoma. The conserved cysteine and the conserved F or W are not part of the CDR3 here.

>TRBV14
ASSQLTVSTDTQY
>TRBV9
ASSPNRGIGELF
>TRBV6-1
ASSEVVRRGAWTEAF
>TRBV7-9
ASRRADSYEQY
>TRBV11-3
ASSLGDSFYGYT
>TRBV27
ASSRGPNYGYT
>TRBV5-1
ASSLVAGWEEQY
>TRBV29-1
SVAAGMNTEAF
>TRBV27
ASSLSDTLGSPLH
>TRBV6-6
ASSLDRLYGYT
>TRBV6-6
ASRQGWGQPQH
>TRBV6-5
ASSYAWGTGELF
>TRBV6-6
ASKTGASGPS